The 22 T cell receptor beta chains below were found in one sample sequenced in a study of neoadjuvant anti-PD-1 for oral cavity cancer. Time point in this sample: after neoadjuvant nivolumab, at surgical resection. Some clones are missing from TCRdb's copy, which holds only in-frame ones; the method was immunoSEQ multiplex PCR. The top ten hold roughly 3% of the sample, which has around 67,000 clones, less than 90% seen once. This material consisted of PBMCs, taken after nivolumab (anti-PD-1) treatment. All receptors derive from a person between 40 and 85 years old with oral cavity squamous cell carcinoma.

The rearrangement joins TRBV7-9 to TRBJ2-2; 15 bases are a match to TRBD2. Trimming cost V 5 bases and J 6 bases; bases outside gene matches: 7. The CDR3 sequence is 17 residues long. Germline V lookup: CDR1 SEHNR, CDR2 FQNEAQ (reference sequence). In nucleotides, the CDR3 is TGTGCCAGCAGCCCAGGACTAGCGGGGGGGCCAGCCGGGGAGCTGTTTTTT. Its translation: CASSPGLAGGPAGELFF.

CDR3 sequence (DNA): TGCAGCGTTGAAGATGGGGGGACTAGCGGGGGTAATCCCCAAGAGACCCAGTACTTC. It encodes CSVEDGGTSGGNPQETQYF. The chain couples TRBV29-1 to TRBJ2-5, with 14 bases aligning to TRBD2. Per germline, CDR1 SQVTM and CDR2 ANQGSEA. The ends lost 0 bases at V and 1 base at J; junction bases unmatched: 10. The CDR3 contains 19 residues.

V usage is TRBV6-5 and J usage is TRBJ1-2, with unresolved D. The germline gives CDR1 MNHEY, CDR2 SVGAGI. Deletions cut 0 bases from V and 8 bases from J, with 16 bases between. The CDR3 totals 15 residues. The CDR3 coding sequence is TGTGCCAGCAGTTACTCCGGGTTGGTGGTAATGGGCTACACCTTC. This gives the protein CASSYSGLVVMGYTF.

This clone has more than one count but fewer than ten. This chain connects TRBV9 to TRBJ2-1; tentatively, D is TRBD1 or TRBD2 (6 bases each). V was trimmed by 6 bases and J by 4 bases, leaving 20 bases between them. The length of the CDR3 is 16 residues. Germline values: CDR1 SGDLS, CDR2 YYNGEE. CDR3 nucleotides: TGTGCCAGCACCGTTGGAGAGGGGGGAACGTACAATGAGCAGTTCTTC. Its translation is CASTVGEGGTYNEQFF.

The chain recombines TRBV11-3 with TRBJ1-1; 9 bases map to TRBD1. V shed 5 bases and J 6 bases; nucleotides not matched to a gene: 7. Looked up from germline, CDR1 is SGHNT and CDR2 is YENEEA. The CDR3 runs 14 residues. This chain's CDR3 is CASSKGQGRAEAFF. The CDR3 DNA reads TGTGCCAGCAGCAAAGGACAGGGGCGGGCTGAAGCTTTCTTT.

The chain recombines TRBV6-1 with TRBJ2-3; TRBD2 agrees at 8 bases. Germline V gene lookup returns CDR1 MNHNS and CDR2 SASEGT. The CDR3 contains 14 residues. Trimming at V came to 6 bases and at J to 2 bases, leaving 4 bases not matched to a gene. CDR3 in amino acids: CASRERGNTDTQYF. Written as DNA, the CDR3 is TGTGCCAGCAGAGAGCGGGGGAACACAGATACGCAGTATTTT.

This sequence joins TRBV5-1 and TRBJ2-1, with D possibly being TRBD2 (7 bases). The CDR3 is 15 residues long. V was pared by 5 bases and J by 7 bases, with 19 bases between. Germline values: CDR1 SGHRS, CDR2 YFSETQ. CDR3 in DNA: TGCGCCAGCAGAGGGGGGGCAGGCCTAAGGAATGAGCAGTTCTTC. It is translated as CASRGGAGLRNEQFF.

The V and J genes are TRBV6-5 and TRBJ1-6; 7 bases match TRBD1. In germline, CDR1 is MNHEY, CDR2 SVGAGI. CDR3 length: 15 amino acids. The junction had 9 bases not matched to a gene; V was cut back by 6 bases and J by 7 bases. As DNA, the CDR3 is TGTGCCAGCAGCCTGACAGGGCTACAAAATTCACCCCTCCACTTT. Its translation is CASSLTGLQNSPLHF.

With regard to this clone: This sample also contains other DNA sequences that code for the same CDR3. The chain recombines TRBV9 with TRBJ2-7; 9 bases agree with TRBD2. V shed 0 bases, J shed 3 bases, and the junction held 4 bases outside the gene matches. Looked up from germline, CDR1 is SGDLS and CDR2 is YYNGEE. The CDR3 contains 15 residues. The CDR3 loop is CASSVAPSGNYEQYF. The DNA for the CDR3 is TGTGCCAGCAGCGTAGCGCCTAGCGGGAACTACGAGCAGTACTTC.

This chain uses TRBV10-3 with TRBJ2-5, with D possibly matching TRBD1 (6 bases). V was cut by 0 bases and J by 1 base, with 12 bases left in between. The CDR3 has 16 residues. CDR1 is ENHRY and CDR2 is SYGVKD in the germline V gene. CDR3 amino acids: CAISESQGLGQETQYF. CDR3 sequence (DNA): TGTGCCATCAGTGAGTCACAGGGCTTGGGCCAAGAGACCCAGTACTTC.

This clone was counted between two and nine times. The V call is TRBV30, the J call TRBJ2-7, with D perhaps TRBD1 (5 bases). There are 14 residues in the CDR3. CDR1 GTSNPN and CDR2 SVGIG come from the germline V gene (reference sequence). V lost 4 bases and J lost 3, with 16 bases in between. The CDR3 DNA sequence: TGTGCCTGGACCGACCCCCCGACAGTCTACGAGCAGTACTTC. Translation gives CAWTDPPTVYEQYF.

CDR3 nucleotides: TGTGCCAGTACAACAGGGGGCGCTTACAATCAGCCCCAGCATTTT. Translation: CASTTGGAYNQPQHF. V usage is TRBV19 and J usage is TRBJ1-5; 9 nucleotides line up with TRBD1. CDR3 length equals 15 residues. The germline V gene encodes CDR1 LNHDA and CDR2 SQIVND (reference sequence). The J segment lost 3 bases and the V segment lost 7 bases, leaving 7 bases of the junction unmatched.

V usage is TRBV27 and J usage is TRBJ2-1; 8 bases line up with TRBD2. The CDR3 has 16 residues. The trim removed 0 bases at V and 9 bases at J, leaving 10 bases unmatched. CDR1 and CDR2 (germline): MNHEY, SMNVEV (reference sequence). DNA of the CDR3: TGTGCCAGCAGTTTATCAGGAGCGGGAGTAGTCGGTGAGCAGTTCTTC. This translates into CASSLSGAGVVGEQFF.

This chain joins TRBV6-1 and TRBJ1-2, with TRBD1 as a possible D gene (6 bases). The CDR3 is 14 amino acids. Per germline, CDR1 MNHNS and CDR2 SASEGT. V dropped 8 bases and J dropped 12 bases, with 25 bases sitting between them. Here the CDR3 DNA reads TGTGCCAGCCGGGCCACAACAGGGAATCCATCAAACACCTTC. Translating gives CASRATTGNPSNTF.

The rearrangement links TRBV4-1 to TRBJ1-4; D is possibly TRBD1 (6 bases). The CDR3 loop spans 16 amino acids. The ends were cut back, 1 base at V and 4 bases at J, with 13 bases in the middle. Per germline, CDR1 MGHRA and CDR2 YSYEKL. The CDR3 DNA reads TGCGCCAGCAGCCAAGTCGGGAGACAGGTTAATGAAAAACTGTTTTTT. Amino acid sequence: CASSQVGRQVNEKLFF.

This chain uses TRBV7-3 with TRBJ2-7; D may be TRBD1 or TRBD2 (5 bases each). Germline V gene lookup returns CDR1 SGHTA and CDR2 FQGTGA. The CDR3 length is 13 residues. V lost 3 bases and J lost 5, with 11 bases in between. The CDR3 coding sequence is TGTGCCAGCAGCTTTACCCGGGGCGACGAGCAGTACTTC. It yields the protein CASSFTRGDEQYF.

The chain uses TRBV10-3 and TRBJ1-5; TRBD1 matches at 9 bases. Germline V lookup: CDR1 ENHRY, CDR2 SYGVKD. The CDR3 spans 15 residues. J was trimmed by 0 bases and V by 6 bases; bases with no gene match: 3. CDR3 nucleotide sequence: TGTGCCATCAGACTGGGACAGGGTAGCAATCAGCCCCAGCATTTT. This encodes CAIRLGQGSNQPQHF.

The rearrangement links TRBV4-1 to TRBJ1-1, with a possible D match to TRBD1 (5 bases). The germline V gene has CDR1 MGHRA and CDR2 YSYEKL. The V end was cut by 4 bases, the J end by 3 bases, with 18 bases between. The CDR3 sequence is 16 residues long. The DNA for the CDR3 is TGCGCCAGCAGCCCCCTGAGTGGGTGGGGGTACACTGAAGCTTTCTTT. Translated, it gives CASSPLSGWGYTEAFF.

V is TRBV19 and J is TRBJ1-6; maybe TRBD1 (5 bases). The CDR3 totals 15 residues. The ends were cut back, 7 bases at V and 7 bases at J, with 17 bases in the middle. Per germline, CDR1 LNHDA and CDR2 SQIVND (reference sequence). The CDR3 bases are TGTGCCAGTACCTCGGGCCGGGGGTCCAATTCACCCCTCCACTTT. Translated, it gives CASTSGRGSNSPLHF.

This chain joins TRBV9 and TRBJ2-1, with D perhaps matching TRBD2 (5 bases). Between the trimmed V and J ends, which lost 0 bases and 9 bases, there was a span of 13 bases. Germline V gene data show CDR1 as SGDLS and CDR2 as YYNGEE. This CDR3 region has 14 residues. CDR3 loop: CASSVVASSGEQFF. The CDR3 DNA follows: TGTGCCAGCAGCGTAGTGGCTAGCTCGGGTGAGCAGTTCTTC.

This clone occurred once. V usage is TRBV6-1 and J usage is TRBJ1-1; D unresolved. Germline V lookup: CDR1 MNHNS, CDR2 SASEGT. V was shortened by 1 base and J by 7 bases, with 16 bases between the two germline ends. CDR3 length: 15 amino acids. The CDR3 nucleotides read TGTGCCAGCAGTGAAGACACTCCTGCCCGCCGTGAAGCTTTCTTT. Protein product: CASSEDTPARREAFF.

This chain links TRBV6-1 with TRBJ2-7; 13 bases agree with TRBD2. Germline-derived CDR1 and CDR2 are MNHNS and SASEGT. CDR3 length: 15 residues. J gave up 4 bases and V 5 bases, and 5 bases lay outside the gene matches. The CDR3 DNA sequence: TGTGCCAGCAGTCGACTAGCGGGAGGAGCATACGAGCAGTACTTC. It yields the protein CASSRLAGGAYEQYF.